The subject of this entry is one TCR beta chain. The CDR3 runs 21 residues. The V and J ends lost 9 bases and 8 bases respectively, with 41 bases between them. Germline V CDR1 and CDR2: SNHLY, FYNNEI. Profiled with immunoSEQ multiplex PCR; TCRdb holds only in-frame clones, not every one. The sample carries a few hundred thousand clones, roughly 85% recorded once. The data were obtained in a study of blood T cell repertoires in COVID-19. Overall study context: Acute and convalescent COVID-19 specimens originated in the United States, Italy and Spain.

This sequence was found in a human donor in a cohort sampled during active COVID-19. The chain has TRBV2 and TRBJ2-1; D is perhaps TRBD2 (7 bases). The specimen was peripheral blood. The CDR3 reads CASEGYQGGGWSGVLVYEQFF. Here the CDR3 DNA reads TGTGCCAGTGAGGGGTACCAAGGGGGTGGTTGGAGCGGGGTTCTTGTCTATGAGCAGTTCTTC. The variable domain in full, with the rest retrieved from reference TRBV2 and TRBJ2-1, is EPEVTQTPSHQVTQMGQEVILRCVPISNHLYFYWYRQILGQKVEFLVSFYNNEISEKSEIFDDQFSVERPDGSNFTLKIRSTKLEDSAMYFCASEGYQGGGWSGVLVYEQFFGPGTRLTVL.